This T cell receptor (beta chain) derives from a study of breast tumors, draining lymph nodes, adjacent tissues. Regarding the study as a whole: Compared with lymph nodes, tumors were less diverse; compared with nontumor tissue, more. Luminal-like breast cancer showed significantly higher tumor–nontumor repertoire similarity than basal-like.

TCRdb reanalysed the multiplex PCR reads using MiXCR and keeps one entry per CDR3 protein. The sample yields tens of thousands of distinct CDR3 sequences, approximately 28% seen once. V was clipped by 4 bases and J by 7 bases; unmatched bases: 0. The CDR3 covers 13 residues. Germline assignment: CDR1 LGHNA and CDR2 YNFKEQ. This clonotype was recorded at least ten times. Its antigen is still unknown. Samples came from axillary lymph nodes draining the breast cancer. The chain employs TRBV4-2 and TRBJ1-4; TRBD1 matches 10 bases. Sequenced material: axillary lymph node tissue. The origin of this receptor is a female donor with breast cancer. Some clones in this sample may be carry-over from other donors' samples. CDR3 sequence reads: CASSRDRGEKLFF. CDR3 coding DNA: TGTGCCAGCAGCCGGGACAGGGGTGAAAAACTGTTTTTT.